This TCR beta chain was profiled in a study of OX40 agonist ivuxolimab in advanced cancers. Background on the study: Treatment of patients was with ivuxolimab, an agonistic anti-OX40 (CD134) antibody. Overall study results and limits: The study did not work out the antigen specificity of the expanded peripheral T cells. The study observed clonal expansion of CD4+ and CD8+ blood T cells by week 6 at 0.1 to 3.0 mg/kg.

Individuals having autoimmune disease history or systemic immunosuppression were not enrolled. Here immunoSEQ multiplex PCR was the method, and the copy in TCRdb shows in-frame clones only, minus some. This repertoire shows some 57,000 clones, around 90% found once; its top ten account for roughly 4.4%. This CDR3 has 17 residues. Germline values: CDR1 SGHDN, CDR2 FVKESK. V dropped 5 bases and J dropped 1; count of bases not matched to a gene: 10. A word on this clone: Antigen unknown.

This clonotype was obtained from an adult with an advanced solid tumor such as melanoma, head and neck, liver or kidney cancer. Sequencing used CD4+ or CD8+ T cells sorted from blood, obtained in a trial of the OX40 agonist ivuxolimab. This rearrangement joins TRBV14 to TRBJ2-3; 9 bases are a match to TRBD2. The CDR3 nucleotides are TGTGCCAGCAGCAAAATTTTAAGCGGGGGGCGCACAGATACGCAGTATTTT. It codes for CASSKILSGGRTDTQYF.